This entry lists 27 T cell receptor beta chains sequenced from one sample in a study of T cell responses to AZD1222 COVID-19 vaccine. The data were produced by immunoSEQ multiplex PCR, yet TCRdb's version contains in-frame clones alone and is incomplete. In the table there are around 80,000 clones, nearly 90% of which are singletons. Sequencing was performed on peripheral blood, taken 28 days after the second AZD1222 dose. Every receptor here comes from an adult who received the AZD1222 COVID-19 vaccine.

In DNA, the CDR3 is TGCAGTGCTAGTGGGGTGGGACTAGCGAAAAATGAGCAGTTCTTC. Translation: CSASGVGLAKNEQFF. The chain employs TRBV20-1 and TRBJ2-1, with TRBD2 matching over 10 bases. V dropped 3 bases and J dropped 7; count of bases not matched to a gene: 9. Germline CDR1 DFQATT, CDR2 SNEGSKA (reference sequence). The CDR3 contains 15 residues.

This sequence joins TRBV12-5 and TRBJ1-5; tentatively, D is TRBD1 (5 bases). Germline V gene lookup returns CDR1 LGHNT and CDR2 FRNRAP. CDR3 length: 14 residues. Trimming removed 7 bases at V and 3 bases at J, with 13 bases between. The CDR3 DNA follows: TGTGCTAGTGTTTCCTCAGGGTACAATCAGCCCCAGCATTTT. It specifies CASVSSGYNQPQHF.

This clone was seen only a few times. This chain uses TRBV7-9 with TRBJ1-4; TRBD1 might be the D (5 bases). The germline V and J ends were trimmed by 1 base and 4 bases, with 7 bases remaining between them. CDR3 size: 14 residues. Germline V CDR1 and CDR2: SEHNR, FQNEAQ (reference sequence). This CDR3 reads CASSLGGHNEKLFF. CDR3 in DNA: TGTGCCAGCAGCTTAGGAGGACATAATGAAAAACTGTTTTTT. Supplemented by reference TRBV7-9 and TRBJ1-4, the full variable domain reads DTGVSQNPRHKITKRGQNVTFRCDPISEHNRLYWYRQTLGQGPEFLTYFQNEAQLEKSRLLSDRFSAERPKGSFSTLEIQRTEQGDSAMYLCASSLGGHNEKLFFGSGTQLSVL.

CDR3 region: CASSLDSGYEKLFF. The DNA of the CDR3 is TGTGCCAGCAGCTTGGATTCAGGGTACGAAAAACTGTTTTTT. The chain joins TRBV7-9 to TRBJ1-4; the D gene is possibly TRBD1 (5 bases). This CDR3 contains 14 residues. V was clipped by 3 bases and J by 8 bases, with 13 bases between them. The V gene's germline CDR1 is SEHNR and CDR2 FQNEAQ (reference sequence).

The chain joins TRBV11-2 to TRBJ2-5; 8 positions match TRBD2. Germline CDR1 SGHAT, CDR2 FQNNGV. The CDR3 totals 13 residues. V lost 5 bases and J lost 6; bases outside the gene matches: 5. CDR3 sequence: CASSPTSDKTQYF. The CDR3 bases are TGTGCCAGCAGCCCGACTAGCGATAAGACCCAGTACTTC. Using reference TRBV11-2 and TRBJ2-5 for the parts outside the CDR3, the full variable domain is EAGVAQSPRYKIIEKRQSVAFWCNPISGHATLYWYQQILGQGPKLLIQFQNNGVVDDSQLPKDRFSAERLKGVDSTLKIQPAKLEDSAVYLCASSPTSDKTQYFGPGTRLLVL.

In DNA form, the CDR3 reads TGCGCCAGCAGCCACCGGGACAGGGACTACAATGAGCAGTTCTTC. Amino acids: CASSHRDRDYNEQFF. The V and J genes are TRBV5-1 and TRBJ2-1; 9 nucleotides line up with TRBD1. The CDR3 loop spans 15 amino acids. CDR1 is SGHRS and CDR2 is YFSETQ in the germline V gene. V was clipped by 4 bases and J by 3 bases; unmatched bases: 5.

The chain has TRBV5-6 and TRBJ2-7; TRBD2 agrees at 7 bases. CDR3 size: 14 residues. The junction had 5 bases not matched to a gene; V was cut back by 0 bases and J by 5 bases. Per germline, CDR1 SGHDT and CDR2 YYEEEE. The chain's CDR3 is CASSLGLAPHEQYF. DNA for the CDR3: TGTGCCAGCAGCTTGGGACTAGCCCCCCACGAGCAGTACTTC.

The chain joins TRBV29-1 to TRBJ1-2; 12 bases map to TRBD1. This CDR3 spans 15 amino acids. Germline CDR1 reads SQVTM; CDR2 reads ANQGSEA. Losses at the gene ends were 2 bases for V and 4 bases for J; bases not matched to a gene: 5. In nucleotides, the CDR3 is TGCAGCGTTGAAAAGGGACAGGGGGCTGTCTATGGCTACACCTTC. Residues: CSVEKGQGAVYGYTF.

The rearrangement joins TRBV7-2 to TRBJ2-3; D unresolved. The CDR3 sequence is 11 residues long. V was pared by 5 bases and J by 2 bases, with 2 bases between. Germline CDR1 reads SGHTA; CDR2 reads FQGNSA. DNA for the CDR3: TGTGCCAGCAGCCTCACAGATACGCAGTATTTT. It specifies CASSLTDTQYF.

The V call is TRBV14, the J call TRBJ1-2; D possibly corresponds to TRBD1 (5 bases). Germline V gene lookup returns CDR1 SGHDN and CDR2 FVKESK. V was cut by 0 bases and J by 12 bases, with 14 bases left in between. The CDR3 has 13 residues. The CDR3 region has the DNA TGTGCCAGCAGCCAAGATCGAAGGGGCGTCCACACCTTC. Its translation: CASSQDRRGVHTF.

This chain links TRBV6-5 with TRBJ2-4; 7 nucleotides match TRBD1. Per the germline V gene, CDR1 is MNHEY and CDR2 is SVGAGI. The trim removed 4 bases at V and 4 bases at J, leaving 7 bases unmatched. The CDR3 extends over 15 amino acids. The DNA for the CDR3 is TGTGCCAGCAGTTCTCCTACGACAGGGAAAAACATTCAGTACTTC. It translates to CASSSPTTGKNIQYF.

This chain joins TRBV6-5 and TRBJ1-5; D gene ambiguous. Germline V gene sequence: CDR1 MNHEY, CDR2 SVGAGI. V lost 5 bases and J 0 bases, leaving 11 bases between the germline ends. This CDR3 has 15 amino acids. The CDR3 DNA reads TGTGCCAGCAGTAGGACCTTGTATAGCAATCAGCCCCAGCATTTT. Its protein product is CASSRTLYSNQPQHF.

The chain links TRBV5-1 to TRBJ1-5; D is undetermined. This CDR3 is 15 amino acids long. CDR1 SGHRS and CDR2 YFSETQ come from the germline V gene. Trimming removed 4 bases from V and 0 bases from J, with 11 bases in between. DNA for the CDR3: TGCGCCAGCAGCCTAAACCCCTATAGCAATCAGCCCCAGCATTTT. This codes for CASSLNPYSNQPQHF. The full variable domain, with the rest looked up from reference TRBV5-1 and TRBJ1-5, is KAGVTQTPRYLIKTRGQQVTLSCSPISGHRSVSWYQQTPGQGLQFLFEYFSETQRNKGNFPGRFSGRQFSNSRSEMNVSTLELGDSALYLCASSLNPYSNQPQHFGDGTRLSIL.

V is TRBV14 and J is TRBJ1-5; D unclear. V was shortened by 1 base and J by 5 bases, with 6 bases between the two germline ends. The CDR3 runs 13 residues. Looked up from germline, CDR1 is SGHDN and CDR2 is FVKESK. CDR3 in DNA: TGTGCCAGCAGCCAAGGGGGTCATCAGCCCCAGCATTTT. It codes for CASSQGGHQPQHF.

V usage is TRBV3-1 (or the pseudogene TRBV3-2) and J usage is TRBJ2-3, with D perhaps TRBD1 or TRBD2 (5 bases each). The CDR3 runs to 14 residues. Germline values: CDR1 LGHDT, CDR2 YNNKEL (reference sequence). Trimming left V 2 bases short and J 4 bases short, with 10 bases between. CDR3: CASSQQLGADTQYF. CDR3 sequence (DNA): TGTGCCAGCAGCCAACAACTAGGGGCAGATACGCAGTATTTT.

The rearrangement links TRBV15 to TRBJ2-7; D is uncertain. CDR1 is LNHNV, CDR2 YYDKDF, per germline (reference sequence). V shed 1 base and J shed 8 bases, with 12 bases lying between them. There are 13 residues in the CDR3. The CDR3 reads CATSRAGEVKQYF. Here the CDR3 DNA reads TGTGCCACCAGCAGAGCCGGTGAAGTCAAGCAGTACTTC. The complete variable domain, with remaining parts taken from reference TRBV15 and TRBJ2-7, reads DAMVIQNPRYQVTQFGKPVTLSCSQTLNHNVMYWYQQKSSQAPKLLFHYYDKDFNNEADTPDNFQSRRPNTSFCFLDIRSPGLGDTAMYLCATSRAGEVKQYFGPGTRLTVT.

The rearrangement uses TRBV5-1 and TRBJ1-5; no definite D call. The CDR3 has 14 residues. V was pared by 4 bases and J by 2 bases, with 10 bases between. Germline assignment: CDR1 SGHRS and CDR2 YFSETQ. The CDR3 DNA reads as TGCGCCAGCAGCGTGACTTGGGGCAATCAGCCCCAGCATTTT. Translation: CASSVTWGNQPQHF.

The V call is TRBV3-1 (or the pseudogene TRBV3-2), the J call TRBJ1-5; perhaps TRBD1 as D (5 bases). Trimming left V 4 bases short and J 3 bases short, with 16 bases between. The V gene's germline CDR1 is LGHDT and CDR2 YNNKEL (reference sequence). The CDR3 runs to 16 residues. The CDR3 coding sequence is TGTGCCAGCAGCCTCGGAACTTCAGGGCTCAATCAGCCCCAGCATTTT. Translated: CASSLGTSGLNQPQHF.

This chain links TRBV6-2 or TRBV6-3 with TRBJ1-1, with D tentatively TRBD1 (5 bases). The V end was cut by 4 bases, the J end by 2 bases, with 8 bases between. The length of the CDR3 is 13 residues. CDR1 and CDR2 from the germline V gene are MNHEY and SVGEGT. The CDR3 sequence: CASSSTGNTEAFF. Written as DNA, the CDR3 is TGTGCCAGCAGTTCTACAGGCAACACTGAAGCTTTCTTT.

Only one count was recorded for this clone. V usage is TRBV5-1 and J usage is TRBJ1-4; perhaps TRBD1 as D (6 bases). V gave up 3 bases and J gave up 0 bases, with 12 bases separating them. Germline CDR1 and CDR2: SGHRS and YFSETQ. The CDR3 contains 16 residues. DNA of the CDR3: TGCGCCAGCAGCTCTGGACAGCACACAACTAATGAAAAACTGTTTTTT. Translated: CASSSGQHTTNEKLFF.

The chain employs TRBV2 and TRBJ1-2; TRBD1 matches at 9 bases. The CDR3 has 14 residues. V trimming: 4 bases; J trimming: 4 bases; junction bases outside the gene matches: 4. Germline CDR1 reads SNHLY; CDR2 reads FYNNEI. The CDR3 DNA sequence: TGTGCCAGCAGTGCCGGGACAGGGCTCTATGGCTACACCTTC. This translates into CASSAGTGLYGYTF.

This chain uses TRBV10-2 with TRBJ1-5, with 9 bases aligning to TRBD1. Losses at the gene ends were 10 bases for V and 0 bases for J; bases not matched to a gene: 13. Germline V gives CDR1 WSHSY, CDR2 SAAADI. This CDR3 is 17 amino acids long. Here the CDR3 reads CATLDRGSGYSNQPQHF. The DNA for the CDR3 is TGCGCCACCCTGGACAGGGGTTCAGGTTATAGCAATCAGCCCCAGCATTTT.

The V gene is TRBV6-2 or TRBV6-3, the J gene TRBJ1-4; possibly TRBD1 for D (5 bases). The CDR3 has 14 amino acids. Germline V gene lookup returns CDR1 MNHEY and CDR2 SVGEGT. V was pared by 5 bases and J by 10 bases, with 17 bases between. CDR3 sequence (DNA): TGTGCCAGCAGTCTCGGGACGCCTGCCAGAAAACTGTTTTTT. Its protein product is CASSLGTPARKLFF.

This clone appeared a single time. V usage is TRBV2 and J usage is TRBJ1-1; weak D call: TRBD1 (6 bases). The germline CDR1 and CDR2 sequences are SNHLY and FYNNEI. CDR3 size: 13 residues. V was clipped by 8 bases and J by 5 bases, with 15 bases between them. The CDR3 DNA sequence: TGTGCCAGCCAGGAACAGGGATTGACTGAAGCTTTCTTT. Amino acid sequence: CASQEQGLTEAFF.

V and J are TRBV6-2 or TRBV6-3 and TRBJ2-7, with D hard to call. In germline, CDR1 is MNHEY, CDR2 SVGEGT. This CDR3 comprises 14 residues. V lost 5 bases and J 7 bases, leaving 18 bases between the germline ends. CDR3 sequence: CASSTHAGGKEQYF. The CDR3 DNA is TGTGCCAGCAGTACCCATGCCGGTGGGAAAGAGCAGTACTTC.

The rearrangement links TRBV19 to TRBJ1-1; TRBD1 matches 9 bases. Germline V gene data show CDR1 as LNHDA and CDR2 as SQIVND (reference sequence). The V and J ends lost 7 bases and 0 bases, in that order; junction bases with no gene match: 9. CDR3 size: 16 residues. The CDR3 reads CASKQGASVMNTEAFF. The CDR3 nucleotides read TGTGCCAGTAAACAGGGGGCGTCCGTCATGAACACTGAAGCTTTCTTT.

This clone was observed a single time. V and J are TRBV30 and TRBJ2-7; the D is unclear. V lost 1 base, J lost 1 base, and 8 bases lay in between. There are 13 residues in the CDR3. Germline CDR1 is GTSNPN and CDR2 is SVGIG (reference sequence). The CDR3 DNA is TGTGCCTGGAGTGAAGGTCAGTCCTACGAGCAGTACTTC. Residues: CAWSEGQSYEQYF.